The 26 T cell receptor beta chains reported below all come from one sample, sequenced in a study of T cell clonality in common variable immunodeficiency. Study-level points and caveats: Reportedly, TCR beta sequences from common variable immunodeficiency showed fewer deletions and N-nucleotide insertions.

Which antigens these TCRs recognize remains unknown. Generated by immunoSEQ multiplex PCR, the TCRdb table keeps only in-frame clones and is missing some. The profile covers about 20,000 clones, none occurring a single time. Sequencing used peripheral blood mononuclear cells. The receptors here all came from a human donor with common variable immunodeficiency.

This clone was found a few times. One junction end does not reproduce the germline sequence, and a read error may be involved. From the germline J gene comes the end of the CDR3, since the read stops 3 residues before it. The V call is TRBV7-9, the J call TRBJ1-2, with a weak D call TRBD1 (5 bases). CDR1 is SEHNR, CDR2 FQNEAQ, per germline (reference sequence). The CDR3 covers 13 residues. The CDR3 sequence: CSSSNSGGYGYTF. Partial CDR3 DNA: TGTTCCAGCAGCAACTCCGGGGGCTATGGC.

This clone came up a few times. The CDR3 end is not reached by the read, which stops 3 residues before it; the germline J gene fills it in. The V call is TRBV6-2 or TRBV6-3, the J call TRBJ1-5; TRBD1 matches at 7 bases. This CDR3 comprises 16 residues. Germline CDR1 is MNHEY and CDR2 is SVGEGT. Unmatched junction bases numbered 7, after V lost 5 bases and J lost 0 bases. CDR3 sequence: CASSPPTGLSNQPQHF. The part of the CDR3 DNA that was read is TGTGCCAGCAGTCCTCCGACAGGGCTTAGCAATCAGCCC.

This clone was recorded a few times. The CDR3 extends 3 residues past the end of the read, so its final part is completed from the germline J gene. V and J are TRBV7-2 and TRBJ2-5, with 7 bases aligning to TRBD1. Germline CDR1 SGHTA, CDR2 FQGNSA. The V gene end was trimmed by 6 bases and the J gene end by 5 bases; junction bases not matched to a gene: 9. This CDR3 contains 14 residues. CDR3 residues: CASSLRGLRETQYF. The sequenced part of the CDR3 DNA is TGTGCCAGCAGTCTCAGGGGGTTAAGGGAGACC.

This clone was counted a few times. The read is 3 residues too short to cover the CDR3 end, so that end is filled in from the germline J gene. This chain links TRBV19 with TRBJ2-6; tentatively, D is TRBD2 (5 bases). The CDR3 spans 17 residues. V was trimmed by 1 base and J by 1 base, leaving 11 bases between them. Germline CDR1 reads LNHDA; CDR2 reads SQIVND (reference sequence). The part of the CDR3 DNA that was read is TGTGCCAGTAGTATAGGGCTCTTAGCGTCTGGGGCCAACGTC. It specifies CASSIGLLASGANV. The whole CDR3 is CASSIGLLASGANVLTF.

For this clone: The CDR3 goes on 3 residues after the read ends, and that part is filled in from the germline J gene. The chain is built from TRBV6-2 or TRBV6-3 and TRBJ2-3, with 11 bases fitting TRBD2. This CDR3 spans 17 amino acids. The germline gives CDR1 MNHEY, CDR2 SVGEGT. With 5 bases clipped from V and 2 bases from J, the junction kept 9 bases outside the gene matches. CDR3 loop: CASSHPSGRSDTDTQYF. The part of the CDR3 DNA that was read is TGTGCCAGCAGTCACCCTAGCGGGAGGTCGGACACAGATACG.

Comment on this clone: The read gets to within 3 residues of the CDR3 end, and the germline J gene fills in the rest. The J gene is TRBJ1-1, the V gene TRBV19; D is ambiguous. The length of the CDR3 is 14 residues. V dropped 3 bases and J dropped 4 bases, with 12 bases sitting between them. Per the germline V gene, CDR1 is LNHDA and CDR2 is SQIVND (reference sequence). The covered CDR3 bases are TGTGCCAGTAGTATTGCGCGGTCGGTCACTGAA. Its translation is CASSIARSVTE. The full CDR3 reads CASSIARSVTEAFF.

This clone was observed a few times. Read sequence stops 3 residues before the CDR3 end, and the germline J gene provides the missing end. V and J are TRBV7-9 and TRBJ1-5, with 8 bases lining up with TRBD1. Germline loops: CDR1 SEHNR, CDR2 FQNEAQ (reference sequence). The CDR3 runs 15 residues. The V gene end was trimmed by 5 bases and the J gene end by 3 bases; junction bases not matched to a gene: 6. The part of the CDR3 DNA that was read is TGTGCCAGCAGCCACGGACAGGGCAACAATCAGCCC. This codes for CASSHGQGNNQP. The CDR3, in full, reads CASSHGQGNNQPQHF.

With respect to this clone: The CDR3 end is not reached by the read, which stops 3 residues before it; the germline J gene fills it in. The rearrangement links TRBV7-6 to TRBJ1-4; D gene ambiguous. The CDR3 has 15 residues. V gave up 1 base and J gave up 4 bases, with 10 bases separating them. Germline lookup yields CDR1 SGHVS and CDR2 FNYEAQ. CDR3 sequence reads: CASSLEAGINEKLFF. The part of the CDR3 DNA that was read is TGTGCCAGCAGCTTAGAGGCGGGGATTAATGAAAAA.

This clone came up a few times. CDR3 region: CASRGTGGISYNEQFF. The CDR3 bases that were read are TGTGCCAGCAGAGGGACAGGAGGGATCTCCTACAATGAG. V usage is TRBV6-2 or TRBV6-3 and J usage is TRBJ2-1; 8 positions match TRBD1. The read comes to an end 3 residues before the CDR3 does, leaving the germline J gene to fill in the end. V shed 6 bases and J 0 bases; nucleotides not matched to a gene: 7. CDR1 is MNHEY and CDR2 is SVGEGT in the germline V gene. The CDR3 spans 16 residues.

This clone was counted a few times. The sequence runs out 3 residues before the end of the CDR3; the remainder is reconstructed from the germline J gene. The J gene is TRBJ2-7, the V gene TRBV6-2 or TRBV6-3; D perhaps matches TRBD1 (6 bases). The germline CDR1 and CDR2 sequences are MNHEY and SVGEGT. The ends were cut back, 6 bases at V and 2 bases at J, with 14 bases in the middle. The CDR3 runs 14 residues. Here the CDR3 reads CASSRLTGTYEQYF. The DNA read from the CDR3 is TGTGCCAGCAGCCGACTGACAGGAACCTACGAG.

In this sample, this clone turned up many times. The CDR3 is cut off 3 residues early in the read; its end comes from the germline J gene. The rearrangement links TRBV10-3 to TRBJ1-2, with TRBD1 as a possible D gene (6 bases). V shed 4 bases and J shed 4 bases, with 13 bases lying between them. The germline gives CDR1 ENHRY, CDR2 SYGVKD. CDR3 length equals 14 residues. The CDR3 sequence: CAISGTDLGYGYTF. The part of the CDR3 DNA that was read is TGTGCCATCAGTGGGACAGATTTGGGCTATGGC.

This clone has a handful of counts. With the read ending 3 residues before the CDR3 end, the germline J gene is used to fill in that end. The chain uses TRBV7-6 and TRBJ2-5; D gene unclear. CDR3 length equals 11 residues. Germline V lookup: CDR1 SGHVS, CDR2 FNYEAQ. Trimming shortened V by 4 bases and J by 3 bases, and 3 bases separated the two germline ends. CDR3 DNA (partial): TGTGCCAGCAGCTCCAAAGAGACC. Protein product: CASSSKET. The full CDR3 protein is CASSSKETQYF.

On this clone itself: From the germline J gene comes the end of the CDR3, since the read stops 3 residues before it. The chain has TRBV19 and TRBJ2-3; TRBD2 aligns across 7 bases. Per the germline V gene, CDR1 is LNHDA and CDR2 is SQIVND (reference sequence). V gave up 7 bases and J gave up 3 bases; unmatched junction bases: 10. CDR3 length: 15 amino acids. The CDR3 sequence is CASTIAAGRTDTQYF. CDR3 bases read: TGTGCCAGTACCATCGCAGCGGGGAGGACAGATACG.

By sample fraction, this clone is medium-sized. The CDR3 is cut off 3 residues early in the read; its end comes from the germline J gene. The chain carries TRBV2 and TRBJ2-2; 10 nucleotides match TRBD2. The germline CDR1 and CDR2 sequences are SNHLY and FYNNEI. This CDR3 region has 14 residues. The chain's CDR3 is CASSLKAGGPELFF. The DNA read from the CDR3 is TGTGCCAGCAGTCTAAAAGCGGGGGGGCCCGAG.

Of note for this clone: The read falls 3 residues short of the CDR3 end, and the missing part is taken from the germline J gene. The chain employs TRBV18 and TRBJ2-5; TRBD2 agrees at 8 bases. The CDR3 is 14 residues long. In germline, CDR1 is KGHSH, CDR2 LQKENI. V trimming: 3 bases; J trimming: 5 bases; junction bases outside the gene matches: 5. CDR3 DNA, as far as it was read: TGTGCCAGCTCACCGGGACTAGTGAAGGAGACC. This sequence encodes CASSPGLVKET. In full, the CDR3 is CASSPGLVKETQYF.

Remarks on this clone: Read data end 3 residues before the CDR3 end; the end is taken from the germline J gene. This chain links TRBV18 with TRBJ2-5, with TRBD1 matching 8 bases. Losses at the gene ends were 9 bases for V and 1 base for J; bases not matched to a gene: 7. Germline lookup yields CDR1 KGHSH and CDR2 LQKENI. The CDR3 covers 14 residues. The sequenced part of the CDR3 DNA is TGTGCCAGTAAAACAGGGGGTTTCCAAGAGACC. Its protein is CASKTGGFQET. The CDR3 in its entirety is CASKTGGFQETQYF.

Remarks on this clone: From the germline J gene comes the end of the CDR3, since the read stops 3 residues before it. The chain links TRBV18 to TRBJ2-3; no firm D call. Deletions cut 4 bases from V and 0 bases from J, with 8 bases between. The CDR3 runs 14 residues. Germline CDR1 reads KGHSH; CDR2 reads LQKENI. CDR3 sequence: CASSLIGSTDTQYF. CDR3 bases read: TGTGCCAGCTCACTCATCGGTAGCACAGATACG.

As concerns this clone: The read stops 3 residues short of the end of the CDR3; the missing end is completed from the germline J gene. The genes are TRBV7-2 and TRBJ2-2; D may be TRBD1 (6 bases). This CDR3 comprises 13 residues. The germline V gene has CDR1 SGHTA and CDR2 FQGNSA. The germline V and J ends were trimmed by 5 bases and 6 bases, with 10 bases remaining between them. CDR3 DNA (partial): TGTGCCAGCAGCGTGGACAGACCCGGGGAG. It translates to CASSVDRPGE. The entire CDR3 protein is CASSVDRPGELFF.

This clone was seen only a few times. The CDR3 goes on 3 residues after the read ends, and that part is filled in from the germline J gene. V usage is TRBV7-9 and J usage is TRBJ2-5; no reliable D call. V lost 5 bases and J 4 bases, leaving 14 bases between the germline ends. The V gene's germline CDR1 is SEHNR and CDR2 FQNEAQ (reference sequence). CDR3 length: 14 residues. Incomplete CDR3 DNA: TGTGCCAGCAGCATAGACACCCTGATAGAGACC. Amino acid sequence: CASSIDTLIET. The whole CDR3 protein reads CASSIDTLIETQYF.

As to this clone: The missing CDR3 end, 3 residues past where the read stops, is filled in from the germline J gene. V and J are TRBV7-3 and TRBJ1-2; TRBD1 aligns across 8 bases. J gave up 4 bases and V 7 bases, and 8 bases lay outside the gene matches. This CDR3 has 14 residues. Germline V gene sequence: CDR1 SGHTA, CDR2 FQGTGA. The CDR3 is CASKKDRVVYGYTF. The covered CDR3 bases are TGTGCCAGCAAAAAGGACAGGGTGGTCTATGGC.

The CDR3: CASSQAGRVNTEAFF. The CDR3 bases that were read are TGTGCCAGCAGCCAAGCCGGCAGGGTGAACACTGAA. The chain recombines TRBV7-9 with TRBJ1-1, with TRBD1 as a possible D gene (5 bases). The read is 3 residues too short to cover the CDR3 end, so that end is filled in from the germline J gene. The germline CDR1 and CDR2 sequences are SEHNR and FQNEAQ (reference sequence). The CDR3 sequence is 15 residues long. Trimming removed 5 bases at V and 0 bases at J, with 13 bases between. Full variable domain (outside the CDR3, taken from reference TRBV7-9 and TRBJ1-1): DTGVSQNPRHKITKRGQNVTFRCDPISEHNRLYWYRQTLGQGPEFLTYFQNEAQLEKSRLLSDRFSAERPKGSFSTLEIQRTEQGDSAMYLCASSQAGRVNTEAFFGQGTRLTVV.

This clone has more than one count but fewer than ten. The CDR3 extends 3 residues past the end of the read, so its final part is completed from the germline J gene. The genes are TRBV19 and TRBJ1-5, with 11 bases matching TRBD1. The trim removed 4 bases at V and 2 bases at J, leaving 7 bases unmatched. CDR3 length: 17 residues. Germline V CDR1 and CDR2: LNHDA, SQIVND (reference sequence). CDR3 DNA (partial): TGTGCCAGTAGTACCCTGGACAGGGGGCTAGGCAATCAGCCC. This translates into CASSTLDRGLGNQP. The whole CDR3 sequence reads CASSTLDRGLGNQPQHF.

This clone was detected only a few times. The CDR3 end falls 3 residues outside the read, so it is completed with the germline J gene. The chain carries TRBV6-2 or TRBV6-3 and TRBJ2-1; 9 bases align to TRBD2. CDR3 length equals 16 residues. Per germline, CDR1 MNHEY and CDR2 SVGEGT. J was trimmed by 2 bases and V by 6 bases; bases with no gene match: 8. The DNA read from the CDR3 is TGTGCCAGCAGACCTCGCGGGAGGGCAGCCTACAATGAG. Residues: CASRPRGRAAYNE. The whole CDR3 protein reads CASRPRGRAAYNEQFF.

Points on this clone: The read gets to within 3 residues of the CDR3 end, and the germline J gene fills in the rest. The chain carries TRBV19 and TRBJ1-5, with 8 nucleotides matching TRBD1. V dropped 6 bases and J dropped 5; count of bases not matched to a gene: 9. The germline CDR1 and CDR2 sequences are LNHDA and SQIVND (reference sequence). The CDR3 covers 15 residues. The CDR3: CASRLDRGSHQPQHF. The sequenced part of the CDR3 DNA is TGTGCCAGTAGGCTAGACAGGGGATCGCATCAGCCC.

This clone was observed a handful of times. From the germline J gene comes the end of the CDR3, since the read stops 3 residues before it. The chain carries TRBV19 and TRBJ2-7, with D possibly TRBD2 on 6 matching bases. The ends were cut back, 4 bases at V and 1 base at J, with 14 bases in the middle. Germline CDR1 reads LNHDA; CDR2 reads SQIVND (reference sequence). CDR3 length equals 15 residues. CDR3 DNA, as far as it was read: TGTGCCAGTAGTAGGGGATATAGCGGATCCTACGAG. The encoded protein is CASSRGYSGSYE. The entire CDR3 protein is CASSRGYSGSYEQYF.

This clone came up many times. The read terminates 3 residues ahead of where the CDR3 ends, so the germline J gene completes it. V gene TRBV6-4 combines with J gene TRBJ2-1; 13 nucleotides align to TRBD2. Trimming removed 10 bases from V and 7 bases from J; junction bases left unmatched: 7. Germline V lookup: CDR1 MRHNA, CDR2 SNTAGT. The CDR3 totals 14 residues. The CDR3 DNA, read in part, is TGTGCCACCGGGACTAGCGGGAACTTAAATGAG. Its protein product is CATGTSGNLNE. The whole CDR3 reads CATGTSGNLNEQFF.